These 9 T cell receptor beta chains share one sample of origin, sequenced in a study of CD8 T cells in Susac syndrome. An input of about 0.45 to 1 ug of RNA was subjected to reverse transcription using random hexamers. From the immunoSEQ multiplex PCR reads, TCRdb called clonotypes with MiXCR, one entry per CDR3 protein. The table has some 96,000 distinct CDR3 sequences, roughly 94% seen once. The sample comprised CD4+ T cells from PBMCs. The receptor set was obtained from a human donor with Susac syndrome.

This clonotype came up a few times. V gene TRBV7-2 combines with J gene TRBJ1-6; D gene ambiguous. CDR1 is SGHTA and CDR2 is FQGNSA in the germline V gene. The length of the CDR3 is 12 residues. V gave up 7 bases and J gave up 12 bases, with 13 bases separating them. The CDR3 nucleotides read TGTGCCAGCACCGACCCGAATAGACCCCTCCACTTT. Translated, it gives CASTDPNRPLHF.

This clonotype was observed a single time. CDR3 protein: CSAEQLGRGTQYF. Written as DNA, the CDR3 is TGCAGTGCAGAACAGTTGGGGAGAGGAACGCAGTATTTT. The chain links TRBV20-1 to TRBJ2-3; maybe TRBD2 (5 bases). CDR3 length: 13 residues. Trimming took 6 bases from V and 9 from J, leaving 19 bases between them. The V gene's germline CDR1 is DFQATT and CDR2 SNEGSKA (reference sequence).

The chain has TRBV3-1 and TRBJ1-1; no firm D call. Per the germline V gene, CDR1 is LGHDT and CDR2 is YNNKEL (reference sequence). The CDR3 length is 12 residues. Deletions cut 0 bases from V and 5 bases from J, with 4 bases between. CDR3 bases: TGTGCCAGCAGCCAAGAGTGGACTGAAGCTTTCTTT. This translates into CASSQEWTEAFF.

This clonotype was observed a few times. This chain links TRBV7-3 with TRBJ2-2, with a possible D match to TRBD2 (6 bases). Germline V gives CDR1 SGHTA, CDR2 FQGTGA. The length of the CDR3 is 14 residues. V was clipped by 3 bases and J by 1 base, with 6 bases between them. CDR3 coding DNA: TGTGCCAGCAGCTTGACTAGGAACACCGGGGAGCTGTTTTTT. It translates to CASSLTRNTGELFF.

This chain joins TRBV2 and TRBJ1-2; D uncertain. Germline assignment: CDR1 SNHLY and CDR2 FYNNEI. V lost 3 bases and J 5 bases, leaving 13 bases between the germline ends. The CDR3 contains 14 residues. CDR3 sequence (DNA): TGTGCCAGCAGTGAGGAGCCCGGGTTGTATGGCTACACCTTC. This translates into CASSEEPGLYGYTF.

V and J are TRBV20-1 and TRBJ2-1; D is perhaps TRBD2 (6 bases). The CDR3 consists of 15 residues. V lost 6 bases and J 2 bases, leaving 17 bases between the germline ends. CDR1 and CDR2 (germline): DFQATT, SNEGSKA (reference sequence). As DNA, the CDR3 is TGCAGTGCCTACCTCAGCGGGCCAGCCTACAATGAGCAGTTCTTC. It encodes CSAYLSGPAYNEQFF.

The table lists this clonotype with a count of one. This chain joins TRBV30 and TRBJ2-3; D is unresolved. The CDR3 spans 12 residues. The germline V gene encodes CDR1 GTSNPN and CDR2 SVGIG (reference sequence). The ends were cut back, 4 bases at V and 5 bases at J, with 10 bases in the middle. CDR3 loop: CAWTKGIDTQYF. In nucleotides, the CDR3 is TGTGCCTGGACGAAAGGGATAGATACGCAGTATTTT.

The V and J genes are TRBV28 and TRBJ1-5, with no clear D. Per germline, CDR1 MDHEN and CDR2 SYDVKM. This CDR3 is 12 amino acids long. Trimming shortened V by 8 bases and J by 4 bases, and 9 bases separated the two germline ends. CDR3 bases: TGTGCCAGCCGGACCCTAAATCAGCCCCAGCATTTT. Protein: CASRTLNQPQHF. The full variable domain, completed using reference TRBV28 and TRBJ1-5, is DVKVTQSSRYLVKRTGEKVFLECVQDMDHENMFWYRQDPGLGLRLIYFSYDVKMKEKGDIPEGYSVSREKKERFSLILESASTNQTSMYLCASRTLNQPQHFGDGTRLSIL.

The chain employs TRBV28 and TRBJ1-5; a weak D match, TRBD1 (5 bases). Germline CDR1 MDHEN, CDR2 SYDVKM. This CDR3 spans 17 amino acids. The V and J ends lost 7 bases and 0 bases respectively, with 19 bases between them. The chain's CDR3 is CASTHPSQEYSNQPQHF. For the CDR3, the DNA is TGTGCCAGCACCCATCCATCACAGGAATATAGCAATCAGCCCCAGCATTTT.